This T cell receptor (beta chain) was found in a study of T cells in Graves' hyperthyroidism and ophthalmopathy. Whole-study findings and limits: Model predictions of ophthalmopathy came a median around 6.5 months before onset. Expanded thyroid clonotypes (above 0.001) were mostly also found in blood.

Template material for amplifying TCR beta CDR3 regions consisted of RNA transcripts. First-round RT-PCR with HTBI primers amplified the TCR CDR3 region. TCRdb used MiXCR to reprocess the multiplex PCR reads, holding one entry per CDR3 protein. The data contain under 500,000 distinct CDR3 sequences, about 14% of them seen just once; the ten biggest clones take up 25% to 30%. This clonotype was detected ten times or more. Its target is not known. In making diagnoses, clinical symptoms, serum thyroxine and TRAb, thyroid ultrasound and orbital computed tomography were all used. Using 9.5 to 10 ml of fresh peripheral blood, PBMCs were prepared. CDR1 MDHEN and CDR2 SYDVKM come from the germline V gene. Unmatched junction bases numbered 19, after V lost 5 bases and J lost 6 bases. This CDR3 spans 18 amino acids.

This TCR came from a man aged 45-60 years with Graves' ophthalmopathy. The source material was blood. V is TRBV28 and J is TRBJ2-3; 8 bases map to TRBD2. The CDR3 sequence is CASSKPVAASGGGDTQYF. In nucleotides, the CDR3 is TGTGCCAGCAGTAAACCCGTAGCGGCCTCCGGGGGGGGTGATACGCAGTATTTT.